This T cell receptor (beta chain) was recovered during a study of beta chain features in type 1 diabetes. J gave up 10 bases and V 2 bases, and 16 bases lay outside the gene matches. CDR1 is GTSNPN and CDR2 is SVGIG in the germline V gene (reference sequence). The length of the CDR3 is 16 residues. Reverse transcribing all isolated RNA meant expressed TCRB transcripts were sequenced. Assay: immunoSEQ multiplex PCR; the TCRdb copy retains only in-frame clones and omits some. Of about 180,000 clones listed, about 13% are singletons. This clone has a handful of counts. Using CD45RO/CCR7/CD25/CD127/CD95/CD27, CD4+ naive, central memory, regulatory and stem cell-like memory cells were sorted.

Specimen: central memory CD4+ T cells from blood. The chain couples TRBV30 to TRBJ2-1; 8 bases line up with TRBD2. The receptor was isolated from a young woman in good health. Written as DNA, the CDR3 is TGTGCCTGGAGTCCAGCGGGACTAGGCGGTTTTAAGGAGCAGTTCTTC. Its protein is CAWSPAGLGGFKEQFF.